This T cell receptor beta chain was found in a study of tumor-infiltrating lymphocytes in oesophageal squamous cell carcinoma. CDR3 length: 14 residues. With 1 base removed from V and 4 bases from J, the gap between germline ends came to 9 bases. CDR1 and CDR2 (germline): SGHTA, FQGNSA. From the PCR reads, TCRdb called clonotypes with MiXCR, one entry per CDR3 protein. The table records some 12,000 distinct CDR3 sequences, 55% of them present only once. The J gene is TRBJ2-3, the V gene TRBV7-2, with D possibly being TRBD2 (5 bases). Sequencing was performed on esophageal tumor tissue. The sequence derives from a male donor with esophageal squamous cell carcinoma. CDR3 in DNA: TGTGCCAGCAGCTTAGACGGAGGCCCAGATACGCAGTATTTT. Translation: CASSLDGGPDTQYF. The variable domain in full, completed from reference TRBV7-2 and TRBJ2-3, reads GAGVSQSPSNKVTEKGKDVELRCDPISGHTALYWYRQSLGQGLEFLIYFQGNSAPDKSGLPSDRFSAERTGGSVSTLTIQRTQQEDSAVYLCASSLDGGPDTQYFGPGTRLTVL.